The 2 T cell receptor beta chains below were found in one sample sequenced in a study of PD-1 blockade in mismatch repair-deficient tumors. The table came from immunoSEQ multiplex PCR; TCRdb's copy has only in-frame clones and leaves some out. The profile shows approximately 15,000 clones, 80% to 90% of them singletons. Source: PBMCs, taken approximately 14 weeks after starting pembrolizumab. The receptors stem from an adult with mismatch repair-deficient cancer.

The chain recombines TRBV7-8 with TRBJ2-7; 7 bases line up with TRBD1. With V trimmed by 1 base and J by 3 bases, 3 bases remained unmatched. Germline V gene data show CDR1 as SGHVS and CDR2 as FQNEAQ. The CDR3 length is 14 residues. CDR3 coding DNA: TGTGCCAGCAGCTTAGGGACAGGAGTCTACGAGCAGTACTTC. Protein product: CASSLGTGVYEQYF. Full variable domain (outside the CDR3, taken from reference TRBV7-8 and TRBJ2-7): GAGVSQSPRYKVAKRGQDVALRCDPISGHVSLFWYQQALGQGPEFLTYFQNEAQLDKSGLPSDRFFAERPEGSVSTLKIQRTQQEDSAVYLCASSLGTGVYEQYFGPGTRLTVT.

This rearrangement joins TRBV5-5 to TRBJ2-1, with a tentative D call TRBD2 (6 bases). V shed 0 bases and J shed 5 bases, with 12 bases lying between them. Germline CDR1 and CDR2: SGHKS and YYEKEE (reference sequence). The CDR3 is made up of 15 amino acids. CDR3 DNA sequence: TGTGCCAGCAGCTTGGCGGGAGTTCAACACAATGAGCAGTTCTTC. This gives the protein CASSLAGVQHNEQFF.